This T cell receptor beta chain came from a study of long-term antiretroviral therapy in people with HIV. Findings of the study overall: Relative to transplant donor controls, diversity remained lower despite increasing after ART. It was not possible to obtain data on ART adherence, viral resistance or therapy changes.

CDR3 length: 16 residues. Looked up from germline, CDR1 is ENHRY and CDR2 is SYGVKD. Trimming pared 4 bases from V and 5 bases from J, leaving 21 bases between. About this clone: Antigen: not known.

Samples were assayed with immunoSEQ v3.0 at survey level. Clones were read by immunoSEQ multiplex PCR, and TCRdb kept only the in-frame ones, dropping some. The sample records about 30,000 clones, approximately 90% being singletons. The TCR was taken from a woman aged 40 to 55 with HIV. This rearrangement joins TRBV10-3 to TRBJ2-7; perhaps TRBD2 as D (7 bases). The material was unsorted PBMCs, obtained 5 to 5.5 years after starting antiretroviral therapy. The CDR3 DNA follows: TGTGCCATCAGTGGGGAGGGCGGGGGCCCGGGGGACGAGCAGTACTTC. This sequence encodes CAISGEGGGPGDEQYF.